This TCR beta chain stems from a study of control samples from healthy donors and cancer patients (dated by TCRdb to 2020 to 2021). The library came from the immunoSEQ multiplex PCR assay. The source is immuneACCESS, and TCRdb retained only in-frame sequences with V and J called. Part of the clones is not carried over; for the studies checked, unresolved V genes explain less than half of this, and the remainder is unexplained. The sample profile shows around 110,000 clones; 85% to 90% of them were found once. Jointly, the top ten make up approximately 1.1% of the sample. CDR3 length: 15 amino acids, cysteine to phenylalanine. Just CDR3 DNA is preserved here, 45 bases in frame from base 1. CDR1 and CDR2 are read off the germline V gene as SGHVS and FNYEAQ. The V end loses 1 base and the J end loses 2 bases, and a stretch of 11 bases separates them. In the case of this clone: Its antigen is still unknown. Qualities for individual bases were not recorded, and no much larger clone is one base off.

The sample was PBMCs. This receptor was obtained from a woman aged 45-59 years with colorectal cancer. The chain was built from TRBV7-6 and TRBJ2-5; a tentative D match to TRBD2 spans 6 bases. The CDR3 protein is CASSLDGGSQETQYF. DNA sequence: TGTGCCAGCAGCTTAGACGGGGGTTCACAAGAGACCCAGTACTTC. Full variable domain (CDR3 extended with the reference TRBV7-6 and TRBJ2-5 proteins): GAGVSQSPRYKVTKRGQDVALRCDPISGHVSLYWYRQALGQGPEFLTYFNYEAQQDKSGLPNDRFSAERPEGSISTLTIQRTEQRDSAMYRCASSLDGGSQETQYFGPGTRLLVL.